This note documents a single T cell receptor (beta chain) sequence. The assay was immunoSEQ multiplex PCR, and TCRdb's table has in-frame clones only and misses some. The top ten clones hold roughly 13% of a sample with approximately 75,000 clones, around 80% of them seen once. CDR1 SGHRS and CDR2 YFSETQ come from the germline V gene. V was clipped by 0 bases and J by 6 bases, with 10 bases between them. The CDR3 totals 14 residues. These data are taken from a study of blood T cell repertoires in COVID-19. Seattle enrolled patients during active infection and tracked them longitudinally. The sample consisted of peripheral blood. V usage is TRBV5-1 and J usage is TRBJ2-1, with D perhaps matching TRBD2 (6 bases). The receptor was derived from a man in his forties or fifties with COVID-19, enrolled during active disease. This chain's CDR3 is CASSLAGTFNEQFF. The CDR3 DNA is TGCGCCAGCAGCTTGGCCGGGACTTTCAATGAGCAGTTCTTC.